The clone carrying this T cell receptor beta chain has more than one count but fewer than ten. No antigen is known for it. The TCR beta cDNA libraries contained unique molecular identifiers. The yield from roughly 1 to 10 million T cells was 500,000 or so cDNA molecules in total. TCRdb recomputed calls from the PCR reads with MiXCR, one row per CDR3 protein. The data show some 800,000 distinct CDR3 sequences, under 60% seen once. With 1 base clipped from V and 7 bases from J, the junction kept 5 bases outside the gene matches. The germline gives CDR1 SGHAT, CDR2 FQNNGV. The CDR3 consists of 16 residues. The data originate from a study of post-analysis software for immune sequencing data. In the study overall: The patients showed relapsing-remitting, secondary progressive and progressive-relapsing multiple sclerosis courses.

Findings and limits, study-wide: With TRBV5-6, TRBV5-1 and TRBV20-1 included, about five TRBV segments were more frequent in patients than in controls. Controls significantly exceeded multiple sclerosis patients in normalized Chao1 diversity. By F measure, strong co-clustering occurred among samples prepared in the same batch.

Sequencing was carried out using blood. The TCR comes from a girl aged 10 to 17 with multiple sclerosis. The rearrangement joins TRBV11-2 to TRBJ2-5; 14 bases are a match to TRBD2. The CDR3 nucleotides read TGTGCCAGCAGCTTAGGCGGGGGGACTAGCGGGAGGACCCAGTACTTC. Amino acids: CASSLGGGTSGRTQYF.